This T cell receptor (beta chain) was identified during a study of cytomegalovirus exposure and HLA in healthy donors. PCR was performed using 60 Vbeta and 13 Jbeta primers. The method was immunoSEQ multiplex PCR; TCRdb's version includes in-frame clones alone and lacks a portion of them. The table includes under 200,000 clones, 79% detected once. The table lists this clone with a few counts. No antigen is known for it. Germline trimming cut 5 bases from V and 3 bases from J; bases unmatched to any gene: 10. Germline loops: CDR1 MDHEN, CDR2 SYDVKM. This CDR3 is 16 amino acids long. Study results and caveats: Follow-up analysis found HLA locus-dependent TCR association rates, highest for DRB1 and lowest for HLA-C. CMV serostatus stood as the only immune exposure information on hand.

Sequenced: PBMCs. The genes are TRBV28 and TRBJ2-7, with 10 bases that match TRBD1. This TCR was sampled from a woman in her 30s in good health and CMV-seropositive. The CDR3 nucleotides read TGTGCCAGCAGTCTTAGGGGACAGGGGCCCAACTACGAGCAGTACTTC. It yields the protein CASSLRGQGPNYEQYF. Using reference TRBV28 and TRBJ2-7 for the parts outside the CDR3, the full variable domain is DVKVTQSSRYLVKRTGEKVFLECVQDMDHENMFWYRQDPGLGLRLIYFSYDVKMKEKGDIPEGYSVSREKKERFSLILESASTNQTSMYLCASSLRGQGPNYEQYFGPGTRLTVT.